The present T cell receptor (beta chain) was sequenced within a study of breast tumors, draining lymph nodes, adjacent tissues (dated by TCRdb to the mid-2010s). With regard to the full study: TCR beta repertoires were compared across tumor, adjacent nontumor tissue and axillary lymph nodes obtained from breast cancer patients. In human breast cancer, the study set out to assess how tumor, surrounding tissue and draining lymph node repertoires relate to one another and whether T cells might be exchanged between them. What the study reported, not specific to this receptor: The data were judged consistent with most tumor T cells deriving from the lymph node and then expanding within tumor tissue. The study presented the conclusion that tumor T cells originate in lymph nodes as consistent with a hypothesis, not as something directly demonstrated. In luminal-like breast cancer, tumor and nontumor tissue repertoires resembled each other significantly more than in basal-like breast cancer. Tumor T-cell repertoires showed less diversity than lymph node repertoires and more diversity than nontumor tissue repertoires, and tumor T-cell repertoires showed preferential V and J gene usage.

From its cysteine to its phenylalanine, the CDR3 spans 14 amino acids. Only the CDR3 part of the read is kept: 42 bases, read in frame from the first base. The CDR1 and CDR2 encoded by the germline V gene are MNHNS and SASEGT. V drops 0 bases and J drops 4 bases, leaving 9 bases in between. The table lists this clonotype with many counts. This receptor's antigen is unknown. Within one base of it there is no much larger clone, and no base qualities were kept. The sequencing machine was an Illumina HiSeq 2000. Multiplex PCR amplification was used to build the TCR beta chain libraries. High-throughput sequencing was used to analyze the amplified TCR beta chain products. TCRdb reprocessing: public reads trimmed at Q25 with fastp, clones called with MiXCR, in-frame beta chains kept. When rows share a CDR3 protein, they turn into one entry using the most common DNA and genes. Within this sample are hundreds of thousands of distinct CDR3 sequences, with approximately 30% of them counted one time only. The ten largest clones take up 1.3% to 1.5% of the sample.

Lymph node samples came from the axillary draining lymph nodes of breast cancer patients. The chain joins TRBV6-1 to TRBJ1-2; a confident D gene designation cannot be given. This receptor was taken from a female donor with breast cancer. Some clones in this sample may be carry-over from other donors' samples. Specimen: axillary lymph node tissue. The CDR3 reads CASSEAGGPYGYTF. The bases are TGTGCCAGCAGTGAAGCCGGCGGCCCCTATGGCTACACCTTC.